The rows below give T cell receptor beta chains drawn from one sample of a study of blood T cells in healthy people across ages. TCRdb passed the 5' RACE reads through MiXCR, listing each CDR3 protein once. The data contain about 1.7 million distinct CDR3 sequences, about 28% of them singletons. Material: blood. The receptors derive from a woman aged 25 to 39 in good health. The CDR3 runs from the conserved cysteine through the conserved F or W. The D gene is left open where the match is weak. Size tells how often a clone was seen (once, few, many) or the class of an expanded clone, and some rows leave it out.

abundance: -; j_gene: TRBJ1-1; d_gene: -; v_gene: TRBV7-2; CDR3aa: CASSLVVRVGTEAFF; CDR3nt: TGTGCCAGCAGCTTAGTAGTCCGCGTGGGGACTGAAGCTTTCTTT
abundance: few; j_gene: TRBJ1-5; d_gene: -; v_gene: TRBV28; CDR3aa: CASRTFSNQPQHF; CDR3nt: TGTGCCAGCCGGACTTTTAGCAATCAGCCCCAGCATTTT
abundance: -; j_gene: TRBJ2-1; d_gene: -; v_gene: TRBV19; CDR3aa: CASSIDSEVYNEQFF; CDR3nt: TGTGCCAGTAGTATAGATTCCGAGGTGTACAATGAGCAGTTCTTC
abundance: few; j_gene: TRBJ2-7; d_gene: TRBD1; v_gene: TRBV20-1; CDR3aa: CSAAGQGTSYEQYF; CDR3nt: TGCAGTGCAGCGGGACAGGGAACCTCCTACGAGCAGTACTTC
abundance: many; j_gene: TRBJ2-6; d_gene: -; v_gene: TRBV9; CDR3aa: CASSSRTGSGANVLTF; CDR3nt: TGTGCCAGCAGCTCCCGGACGGGGTCTGGGGCCAACGTCCTGACTTTC
abundance: many; j_gene: TRBJ2-1; d_gene: -; v_gene: TRBV9; CDR3aa: CASSRNSGDEQFF; CDR3nt: TGTGCCAGCAGCCGAAATAGCGGTGATGAGCAGTTCTTC
abundance: -; j_gene: TRBJ2-4; d_gene: -; v_gene: TRBV2; CDR3aa: CASTPPTGRGAKNIQYF; CDR3nt: TGTGCCAGCACCCCTCCCACAGGGAGAGGGGCCAAAAACATTCAGTACTTC
abundance: -; j_gene: TRBJ2-5; d_gene: TRBD2; v_gene: TRBV2; CDR3aa: CASRVLAGDQETQYF; CDR3nt: TGTGCCAGCAGGGTACTAGCGGGGGACCAAGAGACCCAGTACTTC
abundance: -; j_gene: TRBJ1-2; d_gene: -; v_gene: TRBV29-1; CDR3aa: CSVLWGYYGYTF; CDR3nt: TGCAGCGTACTCTGGGGGTACTATGGCTACACCTTC
abundance: -; j_gene: TRBJ1-5; d_gene: -; v_gene: TRBV20-1; CDR3aa: CSARVTTTDEGNQPQHF; CDR3nt: TGCAGTGCTAGAGTGACAACAACCGACGAAGGCAATCAGCCCCAGCATTTT
abundance: few; j_gene: TRBJ2-7; d_gene: TRBD2; v_gene: TRBV11-2; CDR3aa: CASSFLAGSYEQYF; CDR3nt: TGTGCCAGCAGCTTCCTAGCGGGAAGCTACGAGCAGTACTTC
abundance: -; j_gene: TRBJ1-2; d_gene: -; v_gene: TRBV7-9; CDR3aa: CASSPLDSLYGYTF; CDR3nt: TGTGCCAGCAGCCCTCTTGACAGTCTATATGGCTACACCTTC
abundance: few; j_gene: TRBJ1-1; d_gene: TRBD1; v_gene: TRBV5-6; CDR3aa: CASSLISSTGGVMGTEAFF; CDR3nt: TGTGCCAGCAGCTTGATTTCTTCGACAGGGGGCGTTATGGGTACTGAAGCTTTCTTT
abundance: -; j_gene: TRBJ1-1; d_gene: -; v_gene: TRBV20-1; CDR3aa: CSARDRKRGLENTEAFF; CDR3nt: TGCAGTGCTAGAGATCGGAAGAGGGGCTTGGAGAACACTGAAGCTTTCTTT
abundance: -; j_gene: TRBJ2-1; d_gene: -; v_gene: TRBV2; CDR3aa: CASRLYRDNEQFF; CDR3nt: TGTGCCAGCAGGCTGTACAGGGACAATGAGCAGTTCTTC
abundance: few; j_gene: TRBJ2-1; d_gene: TRBD2; v_gene: TRBV7-2; CDR3aa: CASSPRGSGRNEQFF; CDR3nt: TGTGCCAGCAGCCCCCGAGGTAGCGGGAGGAATGAGCAGTTCTTC
abundance: many; j_gene: TRBJ2-7; d_gene: TRBD1; v_gene: TRBV5-1; CDR3aa: CASSATGQGLSYEQYF; CDR3nt: TGCGCCAGCAGCGCTACCGGACAGGGCTTATCCTACGAGCAGTACTTC
abundance: -; j_gene: TRBJ2-5; d_gene: -; v_gene: TRBV2; CDR3aa: CASSGALEDEQYF; CDR3nt: TGTGCCAGCTCCGGGGCCCTTGAGGATGAGCAGTACTTC